These 5 T cell receptor beta chains were sequenced from one sample in a study of blood T cell repertoires in COVID-19. TCRdb's table, derived via immunoSEQ multiplex PCR, lists solely in-frame clones and lacks some. The sample has 250,000 or so clones, 70% to 85% seen once. The specimen sequenced was peripheral blood. These receptors were taken from an elderly woman with acute or convalescent COVID-19.

The CDR3 nucleotides read TGTGCCAGCAGCTTCGTAGACTCTGGGGCCAACGTCCTGACTTTC. This codes for CASSFVDSGANVLTF. V is TRBV5-4 and J is TRBJ2-6; D is uncertain. The CDR3 runs 15 residues. Trimming removed 2 bases from V and 0 bases from J, with 6 bases in between. Germline CDR1 is SGHNT and CDR2 is YYREEE (reference sequence).

For this clone: At the DNA level, this CDR3 is encoded by other sequences in the same sample as well. The chain is built from TRBV7-9 and TRBJ1-4, with D tentatively TRBD1 (6 bases). Per germline, CDR1 SEHNR and CDR2 FQNEAQ (reference sequence). The CDR3 loop spans 14 amino acids. The germline V and J ends were trimmed by 4 bases and 5 bases, with 11 bases remaining between them. The CDR3 DNA is TGTGCCAGCAGCTCGGACAGAGGAAATGAAAAACTGTTTTTT. Amino acid sequence: CASSSDRGNEKLFF.

The chain combines TRBV12-3 or TRBV12-4 with TRBJ2-1, with 8 bases identical to TRBD2. The CDR3 length is 13 residues. The V segment lost 7 bases and the J segment 8 bases; nucleotides outside the gene matches: 7. The CDR3 DNA reads TGTGCCAGCACCCCGGGAGGGCCGTATGAGCAGTTCTTC. As protein: CASTPGGPYEQFF.

The chain is built from TRBV7-9 and TRBJ2-7; the D gene is possibly TRBD1 (5 bases). CDR3 size: 13 residues. V was cut by 4 bases and J by 1 base, with 8 bases left in between. Germline V gene data show CDR1 as SEHNR and CDR2 as FQNEAQ (reference sequence). This chain's CDR3 is CASSSYRSYEQYF. DNA of the CDR3: TGTGCCAGCAGCTCCTACAGGTCCTACGAGCAGTACTTC.

V gene TRBV9 combines with J gene TRBJ2-7, with D perhaps matching TRBD2 (5 bases). Germline V lookup: CDR1 SGDLS, CDR2 YYNGEE. Trimming removed 0 bases from V and 3 bases from J, with 13 bases in between. The CDR3 length is 15 residues. In DNA, the CDR3 is TGTGCCAGCAGCGTAGGGAGCGGTACGGTCTACGAGCAGTACTTC. It yields the protein CASSVGSGTVYEQYF. Combining the CDR3 with reference TRBV9 and TRBJ2-7 gives the whole variable domain DSGVTQTPKHLITATGQRVTLRCSPRSGDLSVYWYQQSLDQGLQFLIQYYNGEERAKGNILERFSAQQFPDLHSELNLSSLELGDSALYFCASSVGSGTVYEQYFGPGTRLTVT.